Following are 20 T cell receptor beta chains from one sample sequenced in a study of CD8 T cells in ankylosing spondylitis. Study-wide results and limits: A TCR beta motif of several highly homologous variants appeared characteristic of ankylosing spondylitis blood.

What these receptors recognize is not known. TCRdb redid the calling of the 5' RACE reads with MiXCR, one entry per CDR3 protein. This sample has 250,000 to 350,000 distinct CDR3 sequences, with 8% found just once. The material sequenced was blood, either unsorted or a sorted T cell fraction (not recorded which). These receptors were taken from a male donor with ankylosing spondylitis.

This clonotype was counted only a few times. The CDR3 region has the DNA TGTGCCAGCAGTTTGAGGGGGCGGCTAAACAGTATTCAGTACTTC. It codes for CASSLRGRLNSIQYF. The chain links TRBV12-3 or TRBV12-4 to TRBJ2-4, with 7 bases identical to TRBD1. The CDR3 spans 15 residues. V was pared by 3 bases and J by 10 bases, with 12 bases of the junction left unmatched.

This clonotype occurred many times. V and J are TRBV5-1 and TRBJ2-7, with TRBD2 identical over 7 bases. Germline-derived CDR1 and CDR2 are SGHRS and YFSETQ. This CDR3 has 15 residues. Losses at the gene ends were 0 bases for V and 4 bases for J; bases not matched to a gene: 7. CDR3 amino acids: CASSLVGGTEYEQYF. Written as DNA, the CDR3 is TGCGCCAGCAGCTTGGTGGGGGGGACCGAATACGAGCAGTACTTC.

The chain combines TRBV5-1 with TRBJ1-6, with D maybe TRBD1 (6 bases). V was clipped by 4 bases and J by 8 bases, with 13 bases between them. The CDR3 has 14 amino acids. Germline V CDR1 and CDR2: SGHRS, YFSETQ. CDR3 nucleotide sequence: TGCGCCAGCAGCACGGACAGTGGTGATTCACCCCTCCACTTT. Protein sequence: CASSTDSGDSPLHF.

CDR3: CASSHLPRVSTDTQYF. CDR3 sequence (DNA): TGTGCCAGCAGCCATCTACCCAGAGTCAGCACAGATACGCAGTATTTT. The chain recombines TRBV3-1 with TRBJ2-3; D is undetermined. This CDR3 has 16 amino acids. CDR1 is LGHDT and CDR2 is YNNKEL in the germline V gene (reference sequence). The ends were cut back, 3 bases at V and 0 bases at J, with 13 bases in the middle.

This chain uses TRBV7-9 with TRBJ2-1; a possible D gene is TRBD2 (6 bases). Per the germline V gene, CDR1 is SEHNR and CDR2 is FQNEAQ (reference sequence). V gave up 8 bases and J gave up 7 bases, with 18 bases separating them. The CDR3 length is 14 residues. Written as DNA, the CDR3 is TGTGCCAGCCTCCGGGACTCTCCCACTAATGAGCAGTTCTTC. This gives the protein CASLRDSPTNEQFF.

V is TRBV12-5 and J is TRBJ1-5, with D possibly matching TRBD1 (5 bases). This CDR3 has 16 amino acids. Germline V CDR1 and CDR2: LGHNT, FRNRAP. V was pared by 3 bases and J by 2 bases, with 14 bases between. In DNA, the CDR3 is TGTGCTAGTGGTTTTGGTCAGGGCGGCGGCAATCAGCCCCAGCATTTT. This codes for CASGFGQGGGNQPQHF.

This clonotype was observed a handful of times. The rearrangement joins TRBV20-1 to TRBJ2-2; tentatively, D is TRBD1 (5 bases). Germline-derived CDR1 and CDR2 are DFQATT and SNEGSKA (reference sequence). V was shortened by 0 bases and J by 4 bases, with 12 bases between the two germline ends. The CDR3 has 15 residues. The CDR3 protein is CSARDLDRTTGELFF. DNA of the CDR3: TGCAGTGCTAGAGATCTCGACAGAACCACCGGGGAGCTGTTTTTT.

In DNA form, the CDR3 reads TGTGCCAGCAGGGACATGAACACTGAAGCTTTCTTT. It codes for CASRDMNTEAFF. V and J are TRBV27 and TRBJ1-1, with D possibly being TRBD1 (5 bases). The germline V gene encodes CDR1 MNHEY and CDR2 SMNVEV (reference sequence). CDR3 size: 12 residues. V lost 6 bases and J 0 bases, leaving 5 bases between the germline ends.

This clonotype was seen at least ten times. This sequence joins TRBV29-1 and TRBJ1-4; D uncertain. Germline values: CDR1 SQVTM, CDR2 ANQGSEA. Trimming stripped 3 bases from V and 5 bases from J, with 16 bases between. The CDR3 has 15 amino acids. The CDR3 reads CSVDQSVQGNEKLFF. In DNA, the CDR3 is TGCAGCGTTGATCAGAGCGTGCAAGGAAATGAAAAACTGTTTTTT. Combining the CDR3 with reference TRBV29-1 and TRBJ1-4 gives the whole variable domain SAVISQKPSRDICQRGTSLTIQCQVDSQVTMMFWYRQQPGQSLTLIATANQGSEATYESGFVIDKFPISRPNLTFSTLTVSNMSPEDSSIYLCSVDQSVQGNEKLFFGSGTQLSVL.

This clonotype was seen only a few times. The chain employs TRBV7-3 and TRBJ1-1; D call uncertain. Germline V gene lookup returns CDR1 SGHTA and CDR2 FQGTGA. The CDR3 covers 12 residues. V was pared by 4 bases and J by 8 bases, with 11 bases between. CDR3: CASSSRLGEAFF. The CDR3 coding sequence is TGTGCCAGCAGCTCCCGACTGGGAGAAGCTTTCTTT. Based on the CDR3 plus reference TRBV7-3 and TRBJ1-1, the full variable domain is GAGVSQTPSNKVTEKGKYVELRCDPISGHTALYWYRQSLGQGPEFLIYFQGTGAADDSGLPNDRFFAVRPEGSVSTLKIQRTERGDSAVYLCASSSRLGEAFFGQGTRLTVV.

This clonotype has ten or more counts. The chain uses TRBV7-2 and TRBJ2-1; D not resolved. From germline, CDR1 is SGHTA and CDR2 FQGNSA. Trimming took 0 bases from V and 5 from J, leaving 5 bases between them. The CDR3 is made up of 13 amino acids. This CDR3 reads CASSLAPNNEQFF. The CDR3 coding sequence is TGTGCCAGCAGCTTAGCCCCGAACAATGAGCAGTTCTTC.

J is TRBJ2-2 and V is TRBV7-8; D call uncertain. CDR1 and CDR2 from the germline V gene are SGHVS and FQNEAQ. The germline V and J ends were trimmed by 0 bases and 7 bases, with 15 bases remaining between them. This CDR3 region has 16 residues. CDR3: CASSLAFRSGVGELFF. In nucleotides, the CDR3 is TGTGCCAGCAGCTTAGCGTTTAGGAGTGGGGTCGGGGAGCTGTTTTTT.

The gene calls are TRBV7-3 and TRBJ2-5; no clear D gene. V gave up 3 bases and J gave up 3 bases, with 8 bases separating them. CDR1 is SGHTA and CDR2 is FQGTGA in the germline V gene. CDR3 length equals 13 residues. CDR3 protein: CASSFGAEETQYF. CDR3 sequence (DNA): TGTGCCAGCAGCTTCGGTGCAGAAGAGACCCAGTACTTC.

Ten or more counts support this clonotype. CDR3 sequence reads: CASSSLGDYGYTF. The CDR3 DNA reads as TGCGCCAGCAGCTCCCTAGGCGACTATGGCTACACCTTC. The chain carries TRBV5-1 and TRBJ1-2; D not certain. Trimming pared 3 bases from V and 3 bases from J, leaving 9 bases between. This CDR3 is built from 13 residues. The germline gives CDR1 SGHRS, CDR2 YFSETQ.

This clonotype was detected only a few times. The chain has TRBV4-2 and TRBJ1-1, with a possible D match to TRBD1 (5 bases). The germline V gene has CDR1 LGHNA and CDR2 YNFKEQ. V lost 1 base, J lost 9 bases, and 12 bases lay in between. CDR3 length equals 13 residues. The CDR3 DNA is TGTGCCAGCAGCCAAGTTGCGGGGGGAAAAGCTTTCTTT. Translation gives CASSQVAGGKAFF.

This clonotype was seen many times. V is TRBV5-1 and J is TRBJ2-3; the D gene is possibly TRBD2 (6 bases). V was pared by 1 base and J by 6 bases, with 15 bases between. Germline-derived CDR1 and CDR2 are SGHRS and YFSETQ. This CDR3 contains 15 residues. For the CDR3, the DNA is TGCGCCAGCAGCTTGAGGACGGGAGAGGTGGATACGCAGTATTTT. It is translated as CASSLRTGEVDTQYF.

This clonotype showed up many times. Here the CDR3 reads CSARDSSGSYEQYF. In nucleotides, the CDR3 is TGCAGTGCGAGGGATTCTAGCGGGAGTTACGAGCAGTACTTC. The rearrangement uses TRBV20-1 and TRBJ2-7; TRBD2 matches 10 bases. Germline CDR1 and CDR2: DFQATT and SNEGSKA (reference sequence). The J segment lost 4 bases and the V segment lost 6 bases, leaving 9 bases of the junction unmatched. CDR3 length: 14 amino acids.

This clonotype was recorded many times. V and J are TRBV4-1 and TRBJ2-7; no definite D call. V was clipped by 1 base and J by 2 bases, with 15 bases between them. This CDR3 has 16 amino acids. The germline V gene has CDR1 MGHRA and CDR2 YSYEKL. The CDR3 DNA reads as TGCGCCAGCAGCCAAGTAACTACCATATCCCCCTACGAGCAGTACTTC. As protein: CASSQVTTISPYEQYF.

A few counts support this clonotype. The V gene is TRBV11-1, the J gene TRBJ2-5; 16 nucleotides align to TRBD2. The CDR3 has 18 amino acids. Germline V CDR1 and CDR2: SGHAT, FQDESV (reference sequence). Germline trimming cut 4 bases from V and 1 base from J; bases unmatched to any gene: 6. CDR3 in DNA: TGTGCCAGCAGCTCCGGGACTAGCGGGAGGGCCCTCCAAGAGACCCAGTACTTC. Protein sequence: CASSSGTSGRALQETQYF.

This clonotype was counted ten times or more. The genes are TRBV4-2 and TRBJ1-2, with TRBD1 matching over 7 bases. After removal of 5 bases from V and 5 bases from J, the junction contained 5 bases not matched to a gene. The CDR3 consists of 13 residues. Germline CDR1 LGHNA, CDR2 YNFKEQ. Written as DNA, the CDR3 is TGTGCCAGCAGCGCCGACAGGGAGTATGGCTACACCTTC. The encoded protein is CASSADREYGYTF.